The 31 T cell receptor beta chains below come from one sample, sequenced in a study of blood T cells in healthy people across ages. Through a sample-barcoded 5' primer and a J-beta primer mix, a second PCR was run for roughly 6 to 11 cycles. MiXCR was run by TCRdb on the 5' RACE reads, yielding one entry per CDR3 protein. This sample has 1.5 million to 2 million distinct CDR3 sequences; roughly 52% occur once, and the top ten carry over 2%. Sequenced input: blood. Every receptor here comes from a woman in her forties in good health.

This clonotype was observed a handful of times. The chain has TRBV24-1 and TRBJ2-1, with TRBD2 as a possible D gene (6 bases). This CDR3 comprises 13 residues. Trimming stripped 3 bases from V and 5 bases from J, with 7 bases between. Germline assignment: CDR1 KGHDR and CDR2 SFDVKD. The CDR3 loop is CATSDQRDNEQFF. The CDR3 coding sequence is TGTGCCACCAGTGATCAGCGGGACAATGAGCAGTTCTTC.

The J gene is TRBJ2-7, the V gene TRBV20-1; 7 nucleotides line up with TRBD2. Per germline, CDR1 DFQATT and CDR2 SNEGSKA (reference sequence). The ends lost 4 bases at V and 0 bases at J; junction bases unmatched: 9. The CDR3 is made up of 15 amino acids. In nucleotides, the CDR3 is TGCAGTGCTAATCGGGTGTCTAGCGGCTCCTACGAGCAGTACTTC. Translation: CSANRVSSGSYEQYF.

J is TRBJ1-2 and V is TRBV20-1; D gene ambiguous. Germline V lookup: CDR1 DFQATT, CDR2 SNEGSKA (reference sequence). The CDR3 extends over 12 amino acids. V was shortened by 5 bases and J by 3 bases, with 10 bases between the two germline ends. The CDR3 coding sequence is TGCAGTGCTCGGCAGGTGGACTATGGCTACACCTTC. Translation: CSARQVDYGYTF.

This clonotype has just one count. CDR3 bases: TGTGCCAGCACACGGACAATTGAATCACCCCTCCACTTT. This translates into CASTRTIESPLHF. This chain uses TRBV12-3 or TRBV12-4 with TRBJ1-6, with D maybe TRBD1 (5 bases). The CDR3 runs to 13 residues. Trimming stripped 7 bases from V and 10 bases from J, with 14 bases between.

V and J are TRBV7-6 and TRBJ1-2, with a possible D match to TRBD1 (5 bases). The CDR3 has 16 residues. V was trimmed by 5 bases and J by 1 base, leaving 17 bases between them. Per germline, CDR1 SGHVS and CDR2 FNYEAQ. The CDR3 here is CASSPQGAGHNYGYTF. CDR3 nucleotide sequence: TGTGCCAGCAGCCCCCAAGGGGCAGGACATAACTATGGCTACACCTTC.

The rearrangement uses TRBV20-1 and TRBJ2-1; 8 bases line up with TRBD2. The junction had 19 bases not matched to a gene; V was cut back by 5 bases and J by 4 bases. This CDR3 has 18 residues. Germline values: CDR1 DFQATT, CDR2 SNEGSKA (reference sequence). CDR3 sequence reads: CSAPNSPLAGKNYNEQFF. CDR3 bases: TGCAGTGCTCCAAACTCTCCTTTAGCGGGGAAGAATTACAATGAGCAGTTCTTC.

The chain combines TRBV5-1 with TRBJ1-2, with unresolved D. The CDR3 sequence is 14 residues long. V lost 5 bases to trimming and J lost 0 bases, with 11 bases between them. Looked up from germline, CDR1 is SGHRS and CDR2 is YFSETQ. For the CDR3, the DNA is TGCGCCAGCAGATCGGCCGATTCTAACTATGGCTACACCTTC. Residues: CASRSADSNYGYTF.

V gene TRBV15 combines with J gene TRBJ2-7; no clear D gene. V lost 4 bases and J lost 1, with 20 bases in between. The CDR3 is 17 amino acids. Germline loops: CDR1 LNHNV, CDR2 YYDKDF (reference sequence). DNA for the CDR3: TGTGCCACCAGCAAAAAAGGCCGGGCAGCGTCTTCCTACGAGCAGTACTTC. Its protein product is CATSKKGRAASSYEQYF.

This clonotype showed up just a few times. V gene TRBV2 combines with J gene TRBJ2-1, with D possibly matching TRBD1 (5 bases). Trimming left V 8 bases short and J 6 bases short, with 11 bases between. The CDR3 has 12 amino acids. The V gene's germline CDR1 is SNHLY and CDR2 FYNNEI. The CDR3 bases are TGTGCCAGCTGTAGTCAGGGCAATGAGCAGTTCTTC. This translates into CASCSQGNEQFF.

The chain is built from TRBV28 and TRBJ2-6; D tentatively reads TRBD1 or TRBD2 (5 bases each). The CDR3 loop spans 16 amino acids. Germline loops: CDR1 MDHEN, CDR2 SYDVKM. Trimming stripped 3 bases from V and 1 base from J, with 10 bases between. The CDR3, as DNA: TGTGCCAGCAGTTTCTACGGGGCTTCTGGGGCCAACGTCCTGACTTTC. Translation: CASSFYGASGANVLTF.

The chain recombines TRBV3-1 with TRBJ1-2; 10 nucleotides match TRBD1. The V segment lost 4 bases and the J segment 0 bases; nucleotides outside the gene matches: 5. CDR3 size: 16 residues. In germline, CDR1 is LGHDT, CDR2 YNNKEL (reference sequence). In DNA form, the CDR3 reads TGTGCCAGCAGCCGCTCGGACAGGGGGGCTAACTATGGCTACACCTTC. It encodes CASSRSDRGANYGYTF.

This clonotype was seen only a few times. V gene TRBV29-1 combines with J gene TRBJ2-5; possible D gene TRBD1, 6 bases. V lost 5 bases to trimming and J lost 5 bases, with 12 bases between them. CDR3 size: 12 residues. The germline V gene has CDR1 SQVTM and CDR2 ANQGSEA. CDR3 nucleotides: TGCAGCGTTCAACAGGGACGGGAGACCCAGTACTTC. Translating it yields CSVQQGRETQYF.

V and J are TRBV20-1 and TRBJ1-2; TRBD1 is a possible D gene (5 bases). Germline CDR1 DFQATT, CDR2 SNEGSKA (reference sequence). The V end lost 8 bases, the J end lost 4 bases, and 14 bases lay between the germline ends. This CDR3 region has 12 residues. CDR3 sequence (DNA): TGCAGTCCCGACGGGGCGCGCTATGGCTACACCTTC. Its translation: CSPDGARYGYTF.

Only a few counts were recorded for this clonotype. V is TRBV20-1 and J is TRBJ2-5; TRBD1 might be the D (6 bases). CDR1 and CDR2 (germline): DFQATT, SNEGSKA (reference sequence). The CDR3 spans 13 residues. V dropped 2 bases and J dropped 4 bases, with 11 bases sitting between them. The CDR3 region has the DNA TGCAGTGCTAGATATTTAGGGGGAGAGACCCAGTACTTC. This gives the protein CSARYLGGETQYF.

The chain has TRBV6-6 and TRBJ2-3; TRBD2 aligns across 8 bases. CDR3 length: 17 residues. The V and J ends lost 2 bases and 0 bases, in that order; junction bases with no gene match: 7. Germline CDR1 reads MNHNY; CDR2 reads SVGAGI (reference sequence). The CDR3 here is CASSYDTSGTSTDTQYF. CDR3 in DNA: TGTGCCAGCAGTTACGATACTAGCGGAACTAGCACAGATACGCAGTATTTT.

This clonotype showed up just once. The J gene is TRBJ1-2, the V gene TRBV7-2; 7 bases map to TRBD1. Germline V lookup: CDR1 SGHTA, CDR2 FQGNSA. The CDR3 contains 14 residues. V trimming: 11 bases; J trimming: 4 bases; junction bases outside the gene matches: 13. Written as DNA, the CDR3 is TGTGCCGGCACCCGGACAGGTGACATCTATGGCTACACCTTC. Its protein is CAGTRTGDIYGYTF.

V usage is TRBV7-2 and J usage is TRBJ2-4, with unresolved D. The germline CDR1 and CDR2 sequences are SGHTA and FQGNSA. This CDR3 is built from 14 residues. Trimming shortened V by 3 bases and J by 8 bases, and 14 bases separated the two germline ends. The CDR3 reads CASSLWVQVDIQYF. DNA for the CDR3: TGTGCCAGCAGCTTGTGGGTCCAAGTGGACATTCAGTACTTC.

CDR3 bases: TGTGCCAGCAGCTTTGACCGGCAGACCCAGTACTTC. Translating gives CASSFDRQTQYF. The rearrangement uses TRBV7-6 and TRBJ2-5; D not resolved. V lost 3 bases and J 6 bases, leaving 8 bases between the germline ends. This CDR3 has 12 residues. Germline CDR1 and CDR2: SGHVS and FNYEAQ.

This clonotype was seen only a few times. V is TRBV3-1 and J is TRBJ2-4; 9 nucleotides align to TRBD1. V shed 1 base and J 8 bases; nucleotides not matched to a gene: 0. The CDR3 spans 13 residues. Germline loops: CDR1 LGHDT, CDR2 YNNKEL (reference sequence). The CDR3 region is CASSQGTGDIQYF. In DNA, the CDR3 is TGTGCCAGCAGCCAAGGGACAGGGGACATTCAGTACTTC.

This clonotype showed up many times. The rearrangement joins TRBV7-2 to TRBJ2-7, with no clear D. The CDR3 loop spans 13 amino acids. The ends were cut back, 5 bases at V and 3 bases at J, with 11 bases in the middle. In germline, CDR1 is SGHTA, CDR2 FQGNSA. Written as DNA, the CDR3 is TGTGCCAGCAGCCTAGGGAATCTCTACGAGCAGTACTTC. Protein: CASSLGNLYEQYF. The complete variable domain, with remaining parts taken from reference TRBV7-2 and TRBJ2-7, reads GAGVSQSPSNKVTEKGKDVELRCDPISGHTALYWYRQSLGQGLEFLIYFQGNSAPDKSGLPSDRFSAERTGGSVSTLTIQRTQQEDSAVYLCASSLGNLYEQYFGPGTRLTVT.

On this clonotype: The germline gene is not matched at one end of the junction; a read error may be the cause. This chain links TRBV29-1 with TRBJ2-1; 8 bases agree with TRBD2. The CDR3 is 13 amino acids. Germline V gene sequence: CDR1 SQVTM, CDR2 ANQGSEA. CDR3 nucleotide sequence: TGCAGCGTTAGCGGGGGAGAATACAGTGAGCAGTTCTTC. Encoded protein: CSVSGGEYSEQFF.

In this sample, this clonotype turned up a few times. The CDR3 region is CASSSEVLAGMYNEQFF. In DNA, the CDR3 is TGTGCCAGCAGCTCAGAAGTACTAGCGGGGATGTACAATGAGCAGTTCTTC. The chain combines TRBV7-2 with TRBJ2-1; TRBD2 agrees at 10 bases. Germline-derived CDR1 and CDR2 are SGHTA and FQGNSA. Unmatched junction bases numbered 10, after V lost 4 bases and J lost 4 bases. CDR3 size: 17 residues.

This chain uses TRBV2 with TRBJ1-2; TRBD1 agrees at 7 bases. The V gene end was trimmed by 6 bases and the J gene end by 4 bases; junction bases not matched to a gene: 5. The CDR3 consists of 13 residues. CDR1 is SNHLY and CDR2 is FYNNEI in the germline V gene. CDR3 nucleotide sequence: TGTGCCAGCAGAAGGGACAGCCCCTATGGCTACACCTTC. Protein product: CASRRDSPYGYTF.

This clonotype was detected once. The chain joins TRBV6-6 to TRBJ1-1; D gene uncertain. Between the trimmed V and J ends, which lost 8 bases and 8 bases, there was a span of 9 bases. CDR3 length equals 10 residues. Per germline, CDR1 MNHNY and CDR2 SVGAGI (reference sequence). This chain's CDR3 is CASWGLEAFF. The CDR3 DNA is TGTGCCAGCTGGGGTCTGGAAGCTTTCTTT.

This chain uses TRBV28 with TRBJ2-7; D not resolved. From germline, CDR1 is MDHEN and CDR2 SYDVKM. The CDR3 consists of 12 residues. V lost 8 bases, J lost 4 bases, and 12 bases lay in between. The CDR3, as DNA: TGTGCCAGCCGGGCCGAACGTTACGAGCAGTACTTC. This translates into CASRAERYEQYF.

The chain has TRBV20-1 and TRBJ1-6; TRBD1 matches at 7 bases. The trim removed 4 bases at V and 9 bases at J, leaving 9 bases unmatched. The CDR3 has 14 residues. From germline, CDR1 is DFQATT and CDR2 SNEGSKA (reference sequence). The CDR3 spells CSANLDRASSPLHF. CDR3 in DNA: TGCAGTGCTAACTTAGACAGGGCGAGTTCACCCCTCCACTTT.

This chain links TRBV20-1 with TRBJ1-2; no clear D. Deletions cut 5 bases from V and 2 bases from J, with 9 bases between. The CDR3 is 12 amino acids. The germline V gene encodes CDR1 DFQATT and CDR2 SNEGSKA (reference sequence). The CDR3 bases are TGCAGTGCTTTCGACACAAACTATGGCTACACCTTC. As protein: CSAFDTNYGYTF.

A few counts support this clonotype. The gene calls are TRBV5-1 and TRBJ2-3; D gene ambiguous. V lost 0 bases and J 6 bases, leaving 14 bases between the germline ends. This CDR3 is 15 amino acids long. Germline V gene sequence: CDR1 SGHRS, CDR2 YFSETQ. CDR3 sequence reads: CASSLAPASVDTQYF. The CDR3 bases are TGCGCCAGCAGCTTGGCCCCTGCATCGGTTGATACGCAGTATTTT.

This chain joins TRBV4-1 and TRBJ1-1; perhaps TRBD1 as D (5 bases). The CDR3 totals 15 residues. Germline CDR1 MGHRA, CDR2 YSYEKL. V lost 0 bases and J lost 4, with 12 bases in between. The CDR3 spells CASSQDWPRATEAFF. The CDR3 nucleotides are TGCGCCAGCAGCCAAGATTGGCCCAGGGCCACTGAAGCTTTCTTT.

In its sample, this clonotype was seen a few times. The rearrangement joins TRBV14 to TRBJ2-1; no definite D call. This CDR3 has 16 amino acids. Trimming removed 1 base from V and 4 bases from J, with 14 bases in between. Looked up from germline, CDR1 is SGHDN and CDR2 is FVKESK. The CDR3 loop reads CASSQVDGWRYNEQFF. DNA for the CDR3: TGTGCCAGCAGCCAAGTGGATGGTTGGAGATACAATGAGCAGTTCTTC.

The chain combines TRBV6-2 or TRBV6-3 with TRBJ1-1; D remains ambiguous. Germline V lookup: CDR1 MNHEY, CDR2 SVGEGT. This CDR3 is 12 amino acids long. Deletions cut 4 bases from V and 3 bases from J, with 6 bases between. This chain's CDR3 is CASSLEYTEAFF. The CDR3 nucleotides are TGTGCCAGCAGTTTAGAGTACACTGAAGCTTTCTTT.